This T cell receptor (beta chain) was sequenced in a study of cytotoxic CD8 clonotypes in ibrutinib-treated CLL. Trimming cost V 2 bases and J 6 bases; bases outside gene matches: 6. The CDR3 length is 14 residues. Germline CDR1 is MNHEY and CDR2 is SMNVEV (reference sequence). Investigators sought sequencing depths of between 1 in 200,000 and 1 in 1 million T cells. Repertoires were generated with immunoSEQ multiplex PCR, while TCRdb's copy carries only in-frame clones and drops some. The sample lists about 58,000 clones; more than 70% were seen once. The sample was PBMCs, taken after 12 months of ibrutinib treatment. This chain uses TRBV27 with TRBJ2-7, with TRBD2 identical over 8 bases. The TCR was taken from a human donor with chronic lymphocytic leukemia. This CDR3 reads CASSLTRTSIEQYF. In DNA form, the CDR3 reads TGTGCCAGCAGTTTAACCAGGACTAGCATCGAGCAGTACTTC.